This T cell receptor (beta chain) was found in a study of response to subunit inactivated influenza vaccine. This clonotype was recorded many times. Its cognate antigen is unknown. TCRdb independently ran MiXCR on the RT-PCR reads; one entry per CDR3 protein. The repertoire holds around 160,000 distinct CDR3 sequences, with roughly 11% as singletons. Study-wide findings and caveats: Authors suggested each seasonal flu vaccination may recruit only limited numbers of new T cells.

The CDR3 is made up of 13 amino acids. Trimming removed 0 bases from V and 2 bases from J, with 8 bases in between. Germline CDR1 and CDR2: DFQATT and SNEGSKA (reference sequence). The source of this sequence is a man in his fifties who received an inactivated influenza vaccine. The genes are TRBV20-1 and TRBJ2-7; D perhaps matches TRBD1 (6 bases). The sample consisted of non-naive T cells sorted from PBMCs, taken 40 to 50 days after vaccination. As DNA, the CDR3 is TGCAGTGCTAGAGAACACAGGGCCTACGAGCAGTACTTC. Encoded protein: CSAREHRAYEQYF.